This TCR beta chain is from a study of monozygotic twins with inflammatory bowel disease. TCRdb reprocessed the 5' RACE reads and keeps a single row for each CDR3 protein, giving no DNA. In total, the table holds 110,000 to 150,000 distinct CDR3 sequences. CDR3 length: 14 amino acids. Germline-derived CDR1 and CDR2 are MGHRA and YSYEKL. Points from the study as a whole: In these data, no single strong IBD-associated signal or clonotype received support. Between concordant and discordant twins, repertoire similarity failed to differ, a result that limited power may explain. Among T cells, the various subtypes were not distinguishable.

Points on this clonotype: The antigen is unknown.

The chain links TRBV4-1 to TRBJ2-5. The TCR was taken from a human donor with ulcerative colitis or Crohn's disease, or a healthy co-twin of an affected twin (not recorded which). Sequencing was performed on blood. The CDR3 sequence: CASSSLGIQETQYF.